The present T cell receptor (beta chain) was sequenced within a study of OX40 agonist ivuxolimab in advanced cancers. Clones were read by immunoSEQ multiplex PCR, and TCRdb kept only the in-frame ones, dropping some. The table includes about 55,000 clones, over 80% detected once. General study findings and limits: By week 6 at 0.1 to 3.0 mg/kg, blood CD4+ and CD8+ T cells had expanded clonally. There were, on average, more expanded clones in CD8+ T cells than in CD4+.

Exclusion applied to patients with autoimmune disease history or systemic immunosuppression. Peripheral blood came from all dose cohorts at three timepoints. About this clone: Antigen: not known.

This receptor was taken from an adult with an advanced solid tumor such as melanoma, head and neck, liver or kidney cancer. The specimen was CD4+ or CD8+ T cells sorted from blood, collected in a trial of the OX40 agonist ivuxolimab.

The CDR3 loop reads CASRDRQGPTDTQYF. CDR3 bases: TGTGCCAGCAGGGACCGACAGGGACCCACAGATACGCAGTATTTT. The rearrangement uses TRBV7-9 and TRBJ2-3; TRBD1 agrees at 7 bases. Germline-derived CDR1 and CDR2 are SEHNR and FQNEAQ (reference sequence). The CDR3 runs 15 residues. The V segment lost 6 bases and the J segment 2 bases; nucleotides outside the gene matches: 8.